The rows below give T cell receptor beta chains drawn from one sample of a study of circulating and synovial CD4+ cells in juvenile arthritis. Clones were sequenced by immunoSEQ multiplex PCR, and TCRdb holds only the in-frame ones, with some missing. The sample has more than 1,200 clones, approximately 86% seen once; the top ten hold roughly 3.2%. The sequencing input was HLA-DR+ CD4+ T cells from blood. These receptor sequences come from a human donor with juvenile idiopathic arthritis. CDR3s include the opening cysteine and the closing phenylalanine or tryptophan. Each record gives: CDR3 protein, CDR3 DNA, clone size, D gene, J gene, V gene. D genes are given only for firm matches. Clone size is shown for a subset of rows, as once, few, many or a class of expanded clone.

CAISEADRGLSYEQYF	TGTGCCATCAGTGAGGCAGACAGGGGGCTTTCCTACGAGCAGTACTTC	NA	TRBD1	TRBJ2-7	TRBV10-3
CASNGVGDTGELFF	TGTGCCAGCAACGGTGTCGGGGACACCGGGGAGCTGTTTTTT	NA	NA	TRBJ2-2	TRBV2
CASMRGGVSDTQYF	TGCGCCAGCATGCGCGGGGGGGTATCCGATACGCAGTATTTT	NA	TRBD2	TRBJ2-3	TRBV10-2
CASSYSNQPQHF	TGTGCCAGCAGCTATAGCAATCAGCCCCAGCATTTT	NA	NA	TRBJ1-5	TRBV28
CAIGGTGPSSGNTIYF	TGTGCCATCGGCGGAACAGGGCCTAGCTCTGGAAACACCATATATTTT	NA	NA	TRBJ1-3	TRBV10-3
CAEGSGKRSSYEQYF	TGTGCCGAAGGGTCGGGGAAGAGGAGCTCCTACGAGCAGTACTTC	NA	NA	TRBJ2-7	TRBV7-2
CASSLTGGAEETQYF	TGTGCCAGCTCCCTAACAGGGGGCGCGGAAGAGACCCAGTACTTC	NA	TRBD1	TRBJ2-5	TRBV18
CASSQERLDSYSGANVLTF	TGTGCCAGCAGCCAAGAACGCTTGGACAGCTACTCTGGGGCCAACGTCCTGACTTTC	NA	NA	TRBJ2-6	TRBV4-2
CAITGESDF	TGCGCCATCACAGGGGAATCAGACTTC	NA	TRBD1	TRBJ2-5	TRBV10-1
CASSPLTGTSYNEQFF	TGCGCCAGCAGCCCTTTGACAGGAACCTCCTACAATGAGCAGTTCTTC	NA	NA	TRBJ2-1	TRBV4-3
CASSLGLAKNYNEQFF	TGCGCCAGCAGCTTGGGCCTAGCGAAAAATTACAATGAGCAGTTCTTC	NA	NA	TRBJ2-1	TRBV5-1
CASSLEGTGEETQYF	TGCGCCAGCAGCTTGGAGGGGACGGGAGAAGAGACCCAGTACTTC	NA	NA	TRBJ2-5	TRBV5-1
CASSPRRGSTDTQYF	TGTGCCAGCTCACCACGCAGGGGAAGCACAGATACGCAGTATTTT	NA	NA	TRBJ2-3	TRBV18
CASSLEGPVFGQGLNYGYTF	TGTGCCAGCAGTTTAGAGGGACCGGTTTTTGGACAGGGGCTCAACTATGGCTACACCTTC	NA	TRBD1	TRBJ1-2	TRBV27
CASSLRPEGGDRDTQYF	TGTGCCAGCAGTTTACGACCGGAGGGGGGGGACCGCGATACGCAGTATTTT	few	NA	TRBJ2-3	TRBV28
CASSVQGAAGNTIYF	TGTGCCAGTAGCGTACAGGGGGCTGCTGGAAACACCATATATTTT	few	TRBD1	TRBJ1-3	TRBV19
CASSLVPTSGGAYEQYF	TGTGCCAGCAGCTTAGTTCCGACTAGCGGAGGGGCCTACGAGCAGTACTTC	NA	TRBD2	TRBJ2-7	TRBV11-2
CASSKTGADEKLFF	TGTGCCAGCAGTAAGACAGGGGCGGATGAAAAACTGTTTTTT	NA	TRBD1	TRBJ1-4	TRBV6-5
CASSVGGLSYEQYF	TGTGCCAGCAGTGTGGGGGGGCTCTCCTACGAGCAGTACTTC	NA	NA	TRBJ2-7	TRBV6-1
CASSPRQGETQYF	TGCGCCAGCAGCCCTCGACAGGGGGAGACCCAGTACTTC	NA	TRBD1	TRBJ2-5	TRBV5-1
CAISSGGARETQYF	TGTGCCATCAGTAGCGGGGGGGCCCGGGAGACCCAGTACTTC	once	TRBD2	TRBJ2-5	TRBV10-3
CASSEGPNTEAFF	TGTGCCAGCAGTGAGGGGCCGAACACTGAAGCTTTCTTT	NA	NA	TRBJ1-1	TRBV6-1
CAGRGGQAFPFF	TGTGCCGGACGGGGGGGCCAAGCTTTTCCGTTTTTT	once	NA	TRBJ1-4	TRBV21-1
CASSYRTRSYEQYF	TGTGCCAGCAGTTACCGCACTAGGTCCTACGAGCAGTACTTC	NA	NA	TRBJ2-7	TRBV6-5
CASSLGGSPQETQYF	TGCGCCAGCAGCTTAGGAGGGTCGCCGCAAGAGACCCAGTACTTC	NA	NA	TRBJ2-5	TRBV5-1
CASSSNSPLHF	TGTGCCAGCAGCAGCAATTCACCCCTCCACTTT	NA	NA	TRBJ1-6	TRBV5-5
CASRPERDQPQHF	TGTGCCAGCAGGCCTGAGCGGGATCAGCCCCAGCATTTT	NA	NA	TRBJ1-5	TRBV2
CASSPPGLRTDTQYF	TGTGCCAGCTCACCACCAGGACTCCGCACAGATACGCAGTATTTT	NA	NA	TRBJ2-3	TRBV18
CASSDFVAGGPDTQYF	TGTGCCAGCAGTGATTTTGTAGCGGGAGGGCCAGATACGCAGTATTTT	NA	TRBD2	TRBJ2-3	TRBV25-1
CASSLRETSGSGELFF	TGTGCCAGCAGCCTGCGCGAGACTAGCGGGAGCGGGGAGCTGTTTTTT	NA	TRBD2	TRBJ2-2	TRBV7-8
CASSQDWGDEAFF	TGCGCCAGCAGCCAAGATTGGGGAGATGAAGCTTTCTTT	NA	NA	TRBJ1-1	TRBV4-1
CASSLLNTEAFF	TGTGCCAGCAGTTTACTCAACACTGAAGCTTTCTTT	NA	NA	TRBJ1-1	TRBV28
CASSRQEGSGELFF	TGTGCCAGCAGTCGACAGGAAGGTTCCGGGGAGCTGTTTTTT	NA	NA	TRBJ2-2	TRBV2
CASSQPTGKGIRKGNTIYF	TGTGCCAGCAGCCAACCGACAGGGAAGGGCATCCGAAAGGGAAACACCATATATTTT	NA	TRBD1	TRBJ1-3	TRBV14
CASSLVGGETGWFYEQYF	TGTGCCAGCAGCTTAGTAGGGGGGGAAACAGGGTGGTTCTACGAGCAGTACTTC	NA	NA	TRBJ2-7	TRBV11-2
CASSVDRGNNSPLHF	TGTGCCAGCAGTGTGGACAGGGGAAATAATTCCCCCCTCCACTTT	NA	TRBD1	TRBJ1-6	TRBV6-1
CASSEWGSGITQYF	TGTGCCAGCAGTGAATGGGGTAGCGGGATAACGCAGTATTTT	NA	TRBD2	TRBJ2-3	TRBV6-1
CASSYGLSTDTQYF	TGTGCCAGCAGTTATGGACTCAGCACAGATACGCAGTATTTT	NA	NA	TRBJ2-3	TRBV25-1
CASSSGLAGGVLSDTQYF	TGTGCCAGCAGTTCGGGACTAGCGGGAGGGGTTTTATCAGATACGCAGTATTTT	few	TRBD2	TRBJ2-3	TRBV27
CASSLGRVSGNTIHF	TGTGCCAGCAGCCTGGGGAGGGTCAGTGGAAACACCATACATTTT	NA	NA	TRBJ1-3	TRBV9
CASSIDGTATDTQYF	TGTGCCAGTAGTATAGATGGGACAGCCACAGATACGCAGTATTTT	NA	TRBD1	TRBJ2-3	TRBV19
CASISSGRRDTQYF	TGTGCCAGCATCTCTAGCGGGAGAAGAGATACGCAGTATTTT	NA	TRBD2	TRBJ2-3	TRBV2
CASSARDSPTDTQYF	TGTGCCAGCAGTGCTAGGGACAGTCCCACAGATACGCAGTATTTT	NA	TRBD1	TRBJ2-3	TRBV2
CASSSPDGDLSGNTIYF	TGTGCCAGCAGCTCTCCGGACGGGGATTTGTCTGGAAACACCATATATTTT	NA	NA	TRBJ1-3	TRBV5-5
CAWLGNRVFSGANVLTF	TGTGCCTGGCTGGGGAACAGGGTTTTCTCTGGGGCCAACGTCCTGACTTTC	NA	NA	TRBJ2-6	TRBV30
CASSVGTGGVGTEAFF	TGTGCCAGCAGCGTGGGGACAGGGGGGGTGGGCACTGAAGCTTTCTTT	NA	TRBD1	TRBJ1-1	TRBV9
CASSLGQGGPDTQYF	TGCGCCAGCAGCCTAGGACAGGGAGGCCCAGATACGCAGTATTTT	NA	TRBD1	TRBJ2-3	TRBV4-1
CASSASGLAAHEQFF	TGTGCCAGCAGCGCCTCGGGACTAGCCGCCCATGAGCAGTTCTTC	NA	TRBD2	TRBJ2-1	TRBV9
CASSLDSSGANVLTF	TGTGCCAGCAGCTTAGACAGCTCTGGGGCCAACGTCCTGACTTTC	once	NA	TRBJ2-6	TRBV7-9
CASSLYGYEQYF	TGTGCCAGCAGCTTATACGGTTACGAGCAGTACTTC	NA	NA	TRBJ2-7	TRBV7-8
CASSRQGDTEAFF	TGTGCCAGTAGTCGCCAGGGGGACACTGAAGCTTTCTTT	once	TRBD1	TRBJ1-1	TRBV19
CASSQDSLGANYGYTF	TGCGCCAGCAGCCAAGATTCCCTCGGGGCTAACTATGGCTACACCTTC	NA	NA	TRBJ1-2	TRBV4-1
CASRTGGVSYNSPLHF	TGTGCCAGCAGAACAGGGGGCGTATCCTATAATTCACCCCTCCACTTT	NA	TRBD1	TRBJ1-6	TRBV5-4